This T cell receptor (beta chain) was sequenced in a study of blood T cell repertoires in COVID-19. Study members were between 18 and 89 years old and lived in 20 to 30 US regions. Under the authors' procedure: Estimation of nucleated cell counts relied on the amplification of reference gene primers. Repertoires were generated with immunoSEQ multiplex PCR, while TCRdb's copy carries only in-frame clones and drops some. The D gene and trimming were derived from the DNA, and the V and J assignments and clone size from that table. The table has 490,000 or so clones, approximately 86% seen once. The CDR3 consists of 15 residues. Trimming stripped 1 base from V and 0 bases from J, with 7 bases between. CDR1 MNHEY and CDR2 SVGAGI come from the germline V gene.

The receptor's source is a woman aged 55-70 years who had recovered from COVID-19. The sample consisted of PBMCs or T cells enriched from blood (not recorded which). The chain carries TRBV6-5 and TRBJ1-3; D unresolved. CDR3 bases: TGTGCCAGCAGTTACTTCGAGGGCTCTGGAAACACCATATATTTT. Its protein product is CASSYFEGSGNTIYF.